This entry lists 23 T cell receptor beta chains sequenced from one sample in a study of blood T cell repertoires in COVID-19. Profiled with immunoSEQ multiplex PCR; TCRdb holds only in-frame clones, not every one. The repertoire includes fewer than 500,000 clones, about 85% of them detected once, and under 2.5% sits in the top ten. The specimen was PBMCs or T cells enriched from blood (not recorded which). These receptors were collected from a woman aged 18 to 35 with acute COVID-19.

This clone was observed a single time. The V and J genes are TRBV6-5 and TRBJ1-2; 7 bases line up with TRBD1. This CDR3 is built from 15 residues. The germline gives CDR1 MNHEY, CDR2 SVGAGI. Trimming at V came to 4 bases and at J to 4 bases, leaving 9 bases not matched to a gene. CDR3 bases: TGTGCCAGCAGTTTAGGACAGGTTCTTGGCTATGGCTACACCTTC. Translating gives CASSLGQVLGYGYTF.

This clone occurred a few times. The V and J genes are TRBV19 and TRBJ2-6, with 12 bases identical to TRBD1. CDR3 length equals 16 residues. With 9 bases clipped from V and 4 bases from J, the junction kept 7 bases outside the gene matches. Germline CDR1 reads LNHDA; CDR2 reads SQIVND (reference sequence). Here the CDR3 reads CASGWDRGRGANVLTF. In DNA, the CDR3 is TGTGCCAGCGGATGGGACAGGGGGCGCGGGGCCAACGTCCTGACTTTC.

The V and J genes are TRBV7-8 and TRBJ2-7, with 9 bases aligning to TRBD2. The CDR3 has 16 residues. The ends lost 2 bases at V and 2 bases at J; junction bases unmatched: 7. Germline V gene lookup returns CDR1 SGHVS and CDR2 FQNEAQ. CDR3 region: CASSLRVSGRTYEQYF. In DNA, the CDR3 is TGTGCCAGCAGCTTAAGGGTTAGCGGGAGAACCTACGAGCAGTACTTC. Using reference TRBV7-8 and TRBJ2-7 for the parts outside the CDR3, the full variable domain is GAGVSQSPRYKVAKRGQDVALRCDPISGHVSLFWYQQALGQGPEFLTYFQNEAQLDKSGLPSDRFFAERPEGSVSTLKIQRTQQEDSAVYLCASSLRVSGRTYEQYFGPGTRLTVT.

This clone has just one count. The chain carries TRBV30 and TRBJ2-1; TRBD2 matches at 9 bases. V was pared by 0 bases and J by 12 bases, with 6 bases of the junction left unmatched. The length of the CDR3 is 13 residues. Germline CDR1 reads GTSNPN; CDR2 reads SVGIG (reference sequence). The DNA for the CDR3 is TGTGCCTGGAGTGTAAATCTAGCGGGAACGCAGTTCTTC. Translating it yields CAWSVNLAGTQFF.

The chain uses TRBV9 and TRBJ1-5; the D is unclear. This CDR3 has 14 amino acids. Germline assignment: CDR1 SGDLS and CDR2 YYNGEE. The ends were cut back, 7 bases at V and 3 bases at J, with 14 bases in the middle. The CDR3 nucleotides read TGTGCCAGCGCCGCCGGGAGGGACAATCAGCCCCAGCATTTT. It specifies CASAAGRDNQPQHF.

The chain is built from TRBV24-1 and TRBJ2-3, with 9 bases aligning to TRBD1. Germline V gives CDR1 KGHDR, CDR2 SFDVKD. Losses at the gene ends were 1 base for V and 2 bases for J; bases not matched to a gene: 9. CDR3 length: 18 residues. CDR3 loop: CATSDLQDRGPSTDTQYF. The CDR3 nucleotides are TGTGCCACCAGTGATTTACAGGACAGGGGTCCCTCCACAGATACGCAGTATTTT.

This chain links TRBV6-5 with TRBJ1-6; TRBD1 is a possible D gene (5 bases). Trimming stripped 5 bases from V and 4 bases from J, with 12 bases between. Germline lookup yields CDR1 MNHEY and CDR2 SVGAGI. The CDR3 loop spans 15 amino acids. DNA for the CDR3: TGTGCCAGCAGTCTACCCCGGGGGTATAATTCACCCCTCCACTTT. Protein product: CASSLPRGYNSPLHF.

The chain recombines TRBV27 with TRBJ2-2; D may be TRBD2 (6 bases). The CDR3 is 13 amino acids. Germline V gene lookup returns CDR1 MNHEY and CDR2 SMNVEV (reference sequence). V was trimmed by 2 bases and J by 8 bases, leaving 9 bases between them. The CDR3 DNA is TGTGCCAGCAGTTTAGGGCGGGGTGGGGAGCTGTTTTTT. Translation: CASSLGRGGELFF.

Only one count was recorded for this clone. The genes are TRBV2 and TRBJ1-1; D not certain. The V gene's germline CDR1 is SNHLY and CDR2 FYNNEI. V lost 4 bases to trimming and J lost 4 bases, with 10 bases between them. The CDR3 runs to 13 residues. Here the CDR3 reads CASSGLPGTEAFF. CDR3 DNA sequence: TGTGCCAGCAGTGGACTGCCGGGCACTGAAGCTTTCTTT.

V is TRBV19 and J is TRBJ2-1; no reliable D call. The CDR3 length is 15 residues. V was trimmed by 1 base and J by 0 bases, leaving 7 bases between them. The germline V gene has CDR1 LNHDA and CDR2 SQIVND (reference sequence). This CDR3 reads CASSIAGHSYNEQFF. The CDR3 bases are TGTGCCAGTAGTATAGCGGGTCACTCCTACAATGAGCAGTTCTTC. Complete variable domain (other parts from reference TRBV19 and TRBJ2-1): DGGITQSPKYLFRKEGQNVTLSCEQNLNHDAMYWYRQDPGQGLRLIYYSQIVNDFQKGDIAEGYSVSREKKESFPLTVTSAQKNPTAFYLCASSIAGHSYNEQFFGPGTRLTVL.

The V call is TRBV5-1, the J call TRBJ1-1; D ambiguous. CDR3 size: 12 residues. Germline CDR1 SGHRS, CDR2 YFSETQ. With 3 bases removed from V and 6 bases from J, the gap between germline ends came to 9 bases. The CDR3 sequence: CASSSVGAEAFF. The DNA for the CDR3 is TGCGCCAGCAGCTCGGTCGGGGCTGAAGCTTTCTTT.

V and J are TRBV7-9 and TRBJ2-1; possibly TRBD1 for D (6 bases). Germline CDR1 reads SEHNR; CDR2 reads FQNEAQ (reference sequence). The CDR3 is made up of 15 amino acids. The V and J ends lost 2 bases and 8 bases respectively, with 16 bases between them. The CDR3 here is CASSLTGLPWDEQFF. The CDR3 nucleotides are TGTGCCAGCAGCTTAACAGGGCTGCCATGGGATGAGCAGTTCTTC.

This sequence joins TRBV7-2 and TRBJ2-1; D is uncertain. The CDR3 sequence is 14 residues long. Germline V gene lookup returns CDR1 SGHTA and CDR2 FQGNSA. Trimming shortened V by 5 bases and J by 7 bases, and 15 bases separated the two germline ends. CDR3 bases: TGTGCCAGCAGCGAAACAGCAGTCTGGAATGAGCAGTTCTTC. As protein: CASSETAVWNEQFF. The variable domain in full, with the rest retrieved from reference TRBV7-2 and TRBJ2-1, is GAGVSQSPSNKVTEKGKDVELRCDPISGHTALYWYRQSLGQGLEFLIYFQGNSAPDKSGLPSDRFSAERTGGSVSTLTIQRTQQEDSAVYLCASSETAVWNEQFFGPGTRLTVL.

The V call is TRBV11-2, the J call TRBJ2-1; D is ambiguous. The ends were cut back, 3 bases at V and 7 bases at J, with 4 bases in the middle. Germline-derived CDR1 and CDR2 are SGHAT and FQNNGV. This CDR3 has 11 residues. CDR3 sequence reads: CASSFSNEQFF. The CDR3 bases are TGTGCCAGCAGCTTCAGTAATGAGCAGTTCTTC.

The rearrangement joins TRBV6-2 or TRBV6-3 to TRBJ1-5; TRBD1 is a possible D gene (5 bases). Trimming shortened V by 5 bases and J by 2 bases, and 13 bases separated the two germline ends. Germline V gives CDR1 MNHEY, CDR2 SVGEGT. The length of the CDR3 is 15 residues. This chain's CDR3 is CASSTKGSGNQPQHF. CDR3 bases: TGTGCCAGCAGTACCAAGGGGTCTGGCAATCAGCCCCAGCATTTT.

V and J are TRBV15 and TRBJ1-2, with 8 bases fitting TRBD1. Trimming cost V 0 bases and J 4 bases; bases outside gene matches: 4. Per germline, CDR1 LNHNV and CDR2 YYDKDF (reference sequence). This CDR3 contains 15 residues. The CDR3 DNA reads as TGTGCCACCAGCAGAGAGGGACAGGAGGGCTATGGCTACACCTTC. Residues: CATSREGQEGYGYTF.

The V call is TRBV10-3, the J call TRBJ2-2, with 11 bases identical to TRBD1. Germline CDR1 and CDR2: ENHRY and SYGVKD. J gave up 5 bases and V 6 bases, and 20 bases lay outside the gene matches. The CDR3 covers 20 residues. CDR3 DNA: TGTGCCATCAGGACCCGGGACAGGGGGGGCCTAGCGCTGGGGACCGGGGAGCTGTTTTTT. Amino acids: CAIRTRDRGGLALGTGELFF.

The V call is TRBV12-3 or TRBV12-4, the J call TRBJ2-7; 9 nucleotides agree with TRBD1. Trimming at V came to 6 bases and at J to 7 bases, leaving 4 bases not matched to a gene. CDR3 length: 12 amino acids. The CDR3 nucleotides read TGTGCCAGCAGACAGGGGGCACAGGAGCAGTACTTC. It yields the protein CASRQGAQEQYF.

This clone has only a few counts. The chain carries TRBV7-9 and TRBJ1-6, with D possibly TRBD1 on 5 matching bases. The V gene lost 5 bases and the J gene lost 5 bases, with 16 bases spanning the gap. CDR1 and CDR2 (germline): SEHNR, FQNEAQ (reference sequence). The CDR3 extends over 16 amino acids. CDR3 loop: CASSPEGQGNNSPLHF. The CDR3 DNA reads TGTGCCAGCAGCCCAGAAGGGCAGGGCAATAATTCACCCCTCCACTTT.

The rearrangement links TRBV7-9 to TRBJ2-7; no firm D call. V lost 5 bases and J 0 bases, leaving 5 bases between the germline ends. CDR3 length equals 12 residues. Germline loops: CDR1 SEHNR, CDR2 FQNEAQ (reference sequence). The CDR3 DNA reads as TGTGCCAGCAGCCGAGCCTCCTACGAGCAGTACTTC. Protein product: CASSRASYEQYF.

V gene TRBV28 combines with J gene TRBJ2-6; D may be TRBD2 (6 bases). Trimming took off 3 bases at V and 2 bases at J, with 14 bases between the two ends. Germline V CDR1 and CDR2: MDHEN, SYDVKM. This CDR3 spans 17 amino acids. The CDR3 DNA sequence: TGTGCCAGCAGTTTGGGCAGCGGGCTAACTGGGGCCAACGTCCTGACTTTC. Amino acid sequence: CASSLGSGLTGANVLTF. The entire variable domain, with the rest obtained from reference TRBV28 and TRBJ2-6, is as follows: DVKVTQSSRYLVKRTGEKVFLECVQDMDHENMFWYRQDPGLGLRLIYFSYDVKMKEKGDIPEGYSVSREKKERFSLILESASTNQTSMYLCASSLGSGLTGANVLTFGAGSRLTVL.

V usage is TRBV10-1 and J usage is TRBJ2-7; 8 nucleotides line up with TRBD2. The CDR3 length is 14 residues. Germline CDR1 and CDR2: WNHNN and SYGVQD (reference sequence). Trimming removed 6 bases from V and 5 bases from J; junction bases left unmatched: 9. The CDR3 here is CASSQGLAADEQYF. In nucleotides, the CDR3 is TGCGCCAGCAGCCAAGGACTAGCTGCCGACGAGCAGTACTTC.

The genes are TRBV7-2 and TRBJ1-2; no definite D call. The CDR3 runs to 14 residues. The V end was cut by 4 bases, the J end by 8 bases, with 17 bases between. The V gene's germline CDR1 is SGHTA and CDR2 FQGNSA. The CDR3 here is CASSSPQPVVGYTF. The CDR3 bases are TGTGCCAGCAGCTCCCCCCAACCGGTTGTAGGCTACACCTTC.